This T cell receptor (beta chain) was sequenced in a study of vaccination and CD4 T cells after COVID-19. In the study overall: Six males and four females, two Hispanic, made up the convalescents.

Time point defined: late sampling 161 to 241 days after vaccination in a few convalescent patients. TCRdb analysed the PCR reads with MiXCR anew, one entry per CDR3 protein. The table records roughly 31,000 distinct CDR3 sequences, 45% to 50% of them present only once. Sequenced here: CD4+ T cells from blood, sampled about 7 months after SARS-CoV-2 vaccination. The TCR comes from a human donor who had recovered from COVID-19.

The CDR3 here is CASRELADTQYF. In DNA form, the CDR3 reads TGTGCCAGCAGGGAACTAGCAGATACGCAGTATTTT. The V gene is TRBV2, the J gene TRBJ2-3; TRBD2 is a possible D gene (5 bases). This CDR3 has 12 residues. Germline V gene sequence: CDR1 SNHLY, CDR2 FYNNEI. Trimming removed 6 bases at V and 4 bases at J, with 8 bases between.